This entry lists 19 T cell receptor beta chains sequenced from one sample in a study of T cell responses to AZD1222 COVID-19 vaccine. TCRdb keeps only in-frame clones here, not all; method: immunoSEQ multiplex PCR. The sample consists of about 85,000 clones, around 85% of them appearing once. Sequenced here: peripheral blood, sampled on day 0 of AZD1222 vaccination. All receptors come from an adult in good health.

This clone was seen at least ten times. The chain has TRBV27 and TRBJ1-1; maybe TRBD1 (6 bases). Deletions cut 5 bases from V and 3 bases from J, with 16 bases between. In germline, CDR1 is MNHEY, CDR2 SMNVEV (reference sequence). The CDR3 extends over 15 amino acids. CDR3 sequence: CASSLDRNADTEAFF. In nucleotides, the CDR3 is TGTGCCAGCAGTCTCGACAGGAATGCAGACACTGAAGCTTTCTTT.

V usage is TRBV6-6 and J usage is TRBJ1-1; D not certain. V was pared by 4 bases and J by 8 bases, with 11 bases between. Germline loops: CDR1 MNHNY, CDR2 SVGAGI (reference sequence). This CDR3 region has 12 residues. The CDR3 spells CASSWARDEAFF. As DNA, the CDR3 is TGTGCCAGCAGTTGGGCCCGAGACGAAGCTTTCTTT.

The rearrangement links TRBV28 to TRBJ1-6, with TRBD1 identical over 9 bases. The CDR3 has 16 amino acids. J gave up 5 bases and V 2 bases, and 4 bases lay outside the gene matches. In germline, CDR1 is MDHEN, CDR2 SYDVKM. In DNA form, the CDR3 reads TGTGCCAGCAGTTTAATTAGGACAGGGGATAATTCACCCCTCCACTTT. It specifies CASSLIRTGDNSPLHF.

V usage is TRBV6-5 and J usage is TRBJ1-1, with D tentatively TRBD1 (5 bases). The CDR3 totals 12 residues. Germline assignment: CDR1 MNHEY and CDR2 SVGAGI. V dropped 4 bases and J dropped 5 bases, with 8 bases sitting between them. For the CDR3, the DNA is TGTGCCAGCAGTTGGGGCATGACTGAAGCTTTCTTT. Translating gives CASSWGMTEAFF.

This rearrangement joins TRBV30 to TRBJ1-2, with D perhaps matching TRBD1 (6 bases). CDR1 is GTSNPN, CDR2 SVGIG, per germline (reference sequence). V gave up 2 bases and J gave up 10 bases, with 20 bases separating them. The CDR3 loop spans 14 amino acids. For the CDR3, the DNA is TGTGCCTGGAGTCCTACAGGGACCCTAATCCTCTACACCTTC. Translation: CAWSPTGTLILYTF.

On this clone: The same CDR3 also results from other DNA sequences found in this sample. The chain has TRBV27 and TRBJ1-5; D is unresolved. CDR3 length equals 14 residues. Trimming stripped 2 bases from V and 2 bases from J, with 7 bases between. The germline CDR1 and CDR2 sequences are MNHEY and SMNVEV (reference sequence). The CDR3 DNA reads TGTGCCAGCAGTTTACTGGGAGGCAATCAGCCCCAGCATTTT. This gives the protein CASSLLGGNQPQHF.

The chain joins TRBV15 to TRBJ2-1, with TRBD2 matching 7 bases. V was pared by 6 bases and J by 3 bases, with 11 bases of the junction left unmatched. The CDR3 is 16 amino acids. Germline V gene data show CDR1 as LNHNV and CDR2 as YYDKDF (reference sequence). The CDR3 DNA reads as TGTGCCACCAGTATCAGCAGCGGGGCCTTCTACAATGAGCAGTTCTTC. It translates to CATSISSGAFYNEQFF.

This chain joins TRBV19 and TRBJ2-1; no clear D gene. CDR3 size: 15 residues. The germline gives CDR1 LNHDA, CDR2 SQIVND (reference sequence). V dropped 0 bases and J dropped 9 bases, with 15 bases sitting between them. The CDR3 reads CASSIEPLKTVEQFF. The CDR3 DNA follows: TGTGCCAGTAGTATAGAACCCCTAAAAACGGTTGAGCAGTTCTTC.

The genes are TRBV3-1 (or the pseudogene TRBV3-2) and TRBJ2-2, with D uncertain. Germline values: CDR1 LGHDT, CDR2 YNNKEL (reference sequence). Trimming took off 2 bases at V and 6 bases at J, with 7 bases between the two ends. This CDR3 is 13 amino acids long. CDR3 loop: CASSQLDSGELFF. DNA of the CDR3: TGTGCCAGCAGCCAACTAGATTCCGGGGAGCTGTTTTTT.

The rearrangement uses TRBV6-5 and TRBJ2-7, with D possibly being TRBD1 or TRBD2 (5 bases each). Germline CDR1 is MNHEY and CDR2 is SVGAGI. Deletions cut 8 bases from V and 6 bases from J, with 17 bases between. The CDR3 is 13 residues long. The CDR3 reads CASLSGPVGEQYF. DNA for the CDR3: TGTGCCAGCCTCTCGGGGCCCGTCGGCGAGCAGTACTTC.

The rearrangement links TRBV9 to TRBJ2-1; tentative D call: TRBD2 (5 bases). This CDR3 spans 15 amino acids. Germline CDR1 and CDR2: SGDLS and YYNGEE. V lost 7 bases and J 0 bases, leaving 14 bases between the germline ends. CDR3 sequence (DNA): TGTGCCAGCTCTGGTGGGAGCACCTCCTACAATGAGCAGTTCTTC. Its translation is CASSGGSTSYNEQFF.

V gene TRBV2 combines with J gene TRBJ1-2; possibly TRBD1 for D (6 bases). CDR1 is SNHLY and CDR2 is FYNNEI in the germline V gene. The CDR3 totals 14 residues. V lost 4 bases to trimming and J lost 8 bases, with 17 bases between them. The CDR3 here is CASSGAGEARGYTF. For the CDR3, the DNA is TGTGCCAGCAGTGGGGCAGGGGAGGCTCGGGGCTACACCTTC. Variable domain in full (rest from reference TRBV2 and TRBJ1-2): EPEVTQTPSHQVTQMGQEVILRCVPISNHLYFYWYRQILGQKVEFLVSFYNNEISEKSEIFDDQFSVERPDGSNFTLKIRSTKLEDSAMYFCASSGAGEARGYTFGSGTRLTVV.

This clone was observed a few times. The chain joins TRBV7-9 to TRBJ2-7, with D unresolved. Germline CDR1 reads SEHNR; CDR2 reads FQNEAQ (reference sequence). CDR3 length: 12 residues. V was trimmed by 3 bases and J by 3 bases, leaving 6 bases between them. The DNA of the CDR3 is TGTGCCAGCAGCTTTGACCTCTACGAGCAGTACTTC. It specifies CASSFDLYEQYF.

CDR3 bases: TGTGCCAGCAGCCCACCCGGGATGATAAATTCACCCCTCCACTTT. It specifies CASSPPGMINSPLHF. V usage is TRBV7-3 and J usage is TRBJ1-6; D is unclear. Germline V gives CDR1 SGHTA, CDR2 FQGTGA. V shed 5 bases and J shed 7 bases, with 15 bases lying between them. This CDR3 has 15 amino acids.

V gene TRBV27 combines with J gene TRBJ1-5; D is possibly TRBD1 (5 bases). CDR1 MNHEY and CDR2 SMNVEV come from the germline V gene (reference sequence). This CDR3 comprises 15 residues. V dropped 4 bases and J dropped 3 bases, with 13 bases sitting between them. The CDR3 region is CASSSGTANNQPQHF. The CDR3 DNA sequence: TGTGCCAGCAGTTCCGGGACGGCGAACAATCAGCCCCAGCATTTT.

The DNA for the CDR3 is TGTGCCAGCAGCCACCAACTGCCGGGACAGGGGGGGGACGAGCAGTACTTC. Translating it yields CASSHQLPGQGGDEQYF. The chain uses TRBV21-1 and TRBJ2-7; TRBD1, the D gene given by the table, was not confirmed from the DNA. TRBV21-1 is listed as a pseudogene. The CDR3 totals 17 residues.

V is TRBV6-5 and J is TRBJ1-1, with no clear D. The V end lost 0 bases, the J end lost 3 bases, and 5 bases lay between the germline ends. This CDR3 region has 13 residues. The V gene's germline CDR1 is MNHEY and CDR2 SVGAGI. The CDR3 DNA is TGTGCCAGCAGTTACTCAGTGGACACTGAAGCTTTCTTT. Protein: CASSYSVDTEAFF.

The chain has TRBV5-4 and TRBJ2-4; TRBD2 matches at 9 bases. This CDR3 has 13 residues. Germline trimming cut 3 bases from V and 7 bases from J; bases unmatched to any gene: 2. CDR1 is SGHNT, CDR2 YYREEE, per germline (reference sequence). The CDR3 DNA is TGTGCCAGCAGCTCCGGGACTAGCAACATTCAGTACTTC. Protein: CASSSGTSNIQYF.

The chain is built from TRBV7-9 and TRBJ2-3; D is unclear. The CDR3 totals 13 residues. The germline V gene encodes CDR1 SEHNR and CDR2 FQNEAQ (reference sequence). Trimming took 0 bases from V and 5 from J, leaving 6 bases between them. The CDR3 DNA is TGTGCCAGCAGCTTAGCTTTGGGAGATACGCAGTATTTT. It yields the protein CASSLALGDTQYF.